This T cell receptor beta chain was sequenced during a study of shared clonotypes between healthy human individuals. There are many counts of this clone. Per the germline V gene, CDR1 is MNHEY and CDR2 is SMNVEV (reference sequence). Trimming took 8 bases from V and 4 from J, leaving 14 bases between them. CDR3 size: 13 residues. Deep-level assay runs were performed. TCRdb's table, derived via immunoSEQ multiplex PCR, lists solely in-frame clones and lacks some. The table includes 700,000 or so clones, roughly 70% detected once. Material: memory CD4+ T cells sorted from blood. Subset denoted: CD45RA-negative fraction. The chain combines TRBV27 with TRBJ1-2; TRBD1 is a possible D gene (6 bases). The sequence was collected from a woman in her thirties in good health. In DNA, the CDR3 is TGTGCCAGCGGGTCAGGGGCCAGCTATGGCTACACCTTC. Protein: CASGSGASYGYTF.